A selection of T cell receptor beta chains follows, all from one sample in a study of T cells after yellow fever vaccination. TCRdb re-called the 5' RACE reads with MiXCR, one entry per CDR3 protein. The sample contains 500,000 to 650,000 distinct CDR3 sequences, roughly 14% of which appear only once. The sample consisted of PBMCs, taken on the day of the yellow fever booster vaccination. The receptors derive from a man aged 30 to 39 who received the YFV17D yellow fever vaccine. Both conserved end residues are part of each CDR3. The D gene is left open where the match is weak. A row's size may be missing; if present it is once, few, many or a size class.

CDR3nt: TGTGCCAGCAGTTCCGGGACAGGGGTTAATTCACCCCTCCACTTT
CDR3aa: CASSSGTGVNSPLHF
abundance: few
d_gene: TRBD1
j_gene: TRBJ1-6
v_gene: TRBV6-5

CDR3nt: TGTGCCACCAGCTCCAGCACAGGGGTCGAGTTAGGTGAGCAGTTCTTC
CDR3aa: CATSSSTGVELGEQFF
abundance: few
d_gene: TRBD1
j_gene: TRBJ2-1
v_gene: TRBV15

CDR3nt: TGTGCCAGCAGTCTGGGTTCCGTCCGGGAGGGCGGCTCCGGGGAGCTGTTTTTT
CDR3aa: CASSLGSVREGGSGELFF
abundance: .
d_gene: TRBD2
j_gene: TRBJ2-2
v_gene: TRBV7-2

CDR3nt: TGTGCCAGCAGTTTGGACAGGGAAGACATTCAGTACTTC
CDR3aa: CASSLDREDIQYF
abundance: .
d_gene: TRBD1
j_gene: TRBJ2-4
v_gene: TRBV6-5

CDR3nt: TGTGCCACAAATCAAGGAAGAGCGGCCGTGGAGACCCAGTACTTC
CDR3aa: CATNQGRAAVETQYF
abundance: few
d_gene: .
j_gene: TRBJ2-5
v_gene: TRBV10-3

CDR3nt: TGTGCCAGTACTAAACTTCCAGGGGTGAAGTCTGAAGCTTTCTTT
CDR3aa: CASTKLPGVKSEAFF
abundance: .
d_gene: .
j_gene: TRBJ1-1
v_gene: TRBV7-9

CDR3nt: TGTGCCACCTTCCAGGGAATAAATTCACCCCTCCACTTT
CDR3aa: CATFQGINSPLHF
abundance: few
d_gene: .
j_gene: TRBJ1-6
v_gene: TRBV28

CDR3nt: TGTGCCAGCAGTTTAACCCCCCTCGTCCGCTCTGGGGCCAACGTCCTGACTTTC
CDR3aa: CASSLTPLVRSGANVLTF
abundance: .
d_gene: .
j_gene: TRBJ2-6
v_gene: TRBV12-3/TRBV12-4

CDR3nt: TGTGCCCTTGCGGATTTGGAGTTCTCTGAAGCTTTCTTT
CDR3aa: CALADLEFSEAFF
abundance: .
d_gene: .
j_gene: TRBJ1-1
v_gene: TRBV6-5

CDR3nt: TGTGCCAGCAGCCCCGGGGGACTAGTACAAGAGACCCAGTACTTC
CDR3aa: CASSPGGLVQETQYF
abundance: .
d_gene: TRBD2
j_gene: TRBJ2-5
v_gene: TRBV7-3

CDR3nt: TGTGCCAGCAGCTCCCGAGGCACTGGGGCCAACGTCCTGACTTTC
CDR3aa: CASSSRGTGANVLTF
abundance: .
d_gene: .
j_gene: TRBJ2-6
v_gene: TRBV7-2